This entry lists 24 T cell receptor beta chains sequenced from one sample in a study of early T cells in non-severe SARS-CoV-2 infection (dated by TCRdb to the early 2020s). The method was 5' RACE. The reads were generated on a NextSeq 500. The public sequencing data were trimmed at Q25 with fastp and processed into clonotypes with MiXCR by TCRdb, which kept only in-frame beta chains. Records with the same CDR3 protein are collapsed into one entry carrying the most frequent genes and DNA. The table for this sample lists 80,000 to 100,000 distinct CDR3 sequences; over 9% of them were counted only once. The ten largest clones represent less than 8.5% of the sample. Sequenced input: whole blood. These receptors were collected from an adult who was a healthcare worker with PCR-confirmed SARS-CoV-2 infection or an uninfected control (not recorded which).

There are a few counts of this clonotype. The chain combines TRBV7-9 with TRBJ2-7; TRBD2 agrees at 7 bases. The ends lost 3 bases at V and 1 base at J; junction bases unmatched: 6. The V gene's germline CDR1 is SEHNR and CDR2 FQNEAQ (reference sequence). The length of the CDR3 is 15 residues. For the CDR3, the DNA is TGTGCCAGCAGCTTTTTGTCGGGAGGATCCTACGAGCAGTACTTC. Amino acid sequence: CASSFLSGGSYEQYF.

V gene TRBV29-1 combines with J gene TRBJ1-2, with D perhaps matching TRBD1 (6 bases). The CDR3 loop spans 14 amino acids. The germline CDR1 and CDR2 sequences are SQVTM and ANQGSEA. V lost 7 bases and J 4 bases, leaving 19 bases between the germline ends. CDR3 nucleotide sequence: TGCAGCGCTAAACGGGACTCAGGGGTCTATGGCTACACCTTC. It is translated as CSAKRDSGVYGYTF.

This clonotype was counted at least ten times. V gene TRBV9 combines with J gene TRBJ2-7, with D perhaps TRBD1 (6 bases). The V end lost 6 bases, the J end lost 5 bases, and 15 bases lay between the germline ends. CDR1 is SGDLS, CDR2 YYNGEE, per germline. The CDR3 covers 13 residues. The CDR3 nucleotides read TGTGCCAGCAACCCCGGGGCAGGGGACGAGCAGTACTTC. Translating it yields CASNPGAGDEQYF.

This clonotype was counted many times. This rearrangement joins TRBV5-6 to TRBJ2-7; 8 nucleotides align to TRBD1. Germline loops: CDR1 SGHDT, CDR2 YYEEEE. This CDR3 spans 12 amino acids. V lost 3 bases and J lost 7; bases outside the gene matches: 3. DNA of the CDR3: TGTGCCAGCAGCTGGGGACAGGCGGAGCAGTACTTC. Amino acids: CASSWGQAEQYF.

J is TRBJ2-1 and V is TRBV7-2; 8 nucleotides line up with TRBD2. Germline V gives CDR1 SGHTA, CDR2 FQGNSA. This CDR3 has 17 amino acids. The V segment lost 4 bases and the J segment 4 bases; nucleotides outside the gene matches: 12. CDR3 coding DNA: TGTGCCAGCAGCTCTATCCTCCGACGCGGGGGGTACAATGAGCAGTTCTTC. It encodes CASSSILRRGGYNEQFF. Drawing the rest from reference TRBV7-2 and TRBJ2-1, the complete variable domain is GAGVSQSPSNKVTEKGKDVELRCDPISGHTALYWYRQSLGQGLEFLIYFQGNSAPDKSGLPSDRFSAERTGGSVSTLTIQRTQQEDSAVYLCASSSILRRGGYNEQFFGPGTRLTVL.

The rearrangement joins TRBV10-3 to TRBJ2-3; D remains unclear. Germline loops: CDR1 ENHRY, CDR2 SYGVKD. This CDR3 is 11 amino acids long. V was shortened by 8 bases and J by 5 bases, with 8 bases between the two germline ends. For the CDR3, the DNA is TGTGCCATCGCAGAGCGAGATACGCAGTATTTT. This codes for CAIAERDTQYF.

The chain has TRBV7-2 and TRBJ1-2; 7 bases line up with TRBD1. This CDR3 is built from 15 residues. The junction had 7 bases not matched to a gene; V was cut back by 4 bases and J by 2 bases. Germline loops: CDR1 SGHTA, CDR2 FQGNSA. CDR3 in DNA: TGTGCCAGCAGCTCCGCCGGGACAGTGAACTATGGCTACACCTTC. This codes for CASSSAGTVNYGYTF. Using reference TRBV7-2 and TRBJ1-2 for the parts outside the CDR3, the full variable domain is GAGVSQSPSNKVTEKGKDVELRCDPISGHTALYWYRQSLGQGLEFLIYFQGNSAPDKSGLPSDRFSAERTGGSVSTLTIQRTQQEDSAVYLCASSSAGTVNYGYTFGSGTRLTVV.

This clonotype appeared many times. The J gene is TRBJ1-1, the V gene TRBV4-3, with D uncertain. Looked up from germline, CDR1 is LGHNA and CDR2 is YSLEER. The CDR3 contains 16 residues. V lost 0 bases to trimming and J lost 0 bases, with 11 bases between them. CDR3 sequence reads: CASSQDLAFMNTEAFF. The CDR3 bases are TGCGCCAGCAGCCAAGATTTGGCGTTCATGAACACTGAAGCTTTCTTT.

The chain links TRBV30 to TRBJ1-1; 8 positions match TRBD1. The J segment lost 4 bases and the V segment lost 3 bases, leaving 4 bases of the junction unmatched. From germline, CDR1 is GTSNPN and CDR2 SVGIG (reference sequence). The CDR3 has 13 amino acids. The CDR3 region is CAWRRTGSTEAFF. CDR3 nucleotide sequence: TGTGCCTGGAGACGGACAGGGAGCACTGAAGCTTTCTTT.

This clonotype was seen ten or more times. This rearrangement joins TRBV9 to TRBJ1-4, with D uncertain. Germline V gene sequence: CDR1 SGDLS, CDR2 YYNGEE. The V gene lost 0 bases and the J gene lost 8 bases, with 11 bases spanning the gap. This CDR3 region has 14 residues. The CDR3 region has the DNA TGTGCCAGCAGCGTAGCTGGGGAAGAGGAAAAACTGTTTTTT. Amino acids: CASSVAGEEEKLFF.

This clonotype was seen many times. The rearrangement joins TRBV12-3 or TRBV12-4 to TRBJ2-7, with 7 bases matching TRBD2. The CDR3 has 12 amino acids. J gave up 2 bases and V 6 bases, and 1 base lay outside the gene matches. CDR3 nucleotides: TGTGCCAGCAGGGGGACTACCTACGAGCAGTACTTC. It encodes CASRGTTYEQYF.

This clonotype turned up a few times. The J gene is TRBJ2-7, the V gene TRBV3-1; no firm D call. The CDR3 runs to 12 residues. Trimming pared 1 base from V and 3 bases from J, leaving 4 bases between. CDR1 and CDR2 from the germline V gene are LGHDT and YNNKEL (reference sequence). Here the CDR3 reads CASSQVYYEQYF. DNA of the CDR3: TGTGCCAGCAGCCAAGTTTACTACGAGCAGTACTTC.

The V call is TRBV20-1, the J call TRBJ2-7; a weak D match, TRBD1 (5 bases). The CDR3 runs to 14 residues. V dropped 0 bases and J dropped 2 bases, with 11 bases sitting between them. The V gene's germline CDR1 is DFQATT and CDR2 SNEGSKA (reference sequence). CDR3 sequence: CSARDYRRTYEQYF. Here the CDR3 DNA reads TGCAGTGCTAGAGATTACAGGCGAACCTACGAGCAGTACTTC.

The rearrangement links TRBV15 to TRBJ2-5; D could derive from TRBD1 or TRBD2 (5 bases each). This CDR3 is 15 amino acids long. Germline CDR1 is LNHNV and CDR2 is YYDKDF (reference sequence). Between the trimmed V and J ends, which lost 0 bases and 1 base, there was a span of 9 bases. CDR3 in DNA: TGTGCCACCAGCAGAGATTTGGGACCCCAAGAGACCCAGTACTTC. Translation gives CATSRDLGPQETQYF.

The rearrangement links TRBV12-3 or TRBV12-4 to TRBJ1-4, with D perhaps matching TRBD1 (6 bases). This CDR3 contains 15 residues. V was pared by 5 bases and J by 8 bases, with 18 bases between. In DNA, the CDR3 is TGTGCCAGCAGTGTGATCGGGGGGCGGGAAGAAAAACTGTTTTTT. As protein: CASSVIGGREEKLFF.

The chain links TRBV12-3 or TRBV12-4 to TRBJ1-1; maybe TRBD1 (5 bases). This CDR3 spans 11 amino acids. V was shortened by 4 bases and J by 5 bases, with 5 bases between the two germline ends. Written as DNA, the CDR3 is TGTGCCAGCAGTTACAGGACTGAAGCTTTCTTT. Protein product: CASSYRTEAFF.

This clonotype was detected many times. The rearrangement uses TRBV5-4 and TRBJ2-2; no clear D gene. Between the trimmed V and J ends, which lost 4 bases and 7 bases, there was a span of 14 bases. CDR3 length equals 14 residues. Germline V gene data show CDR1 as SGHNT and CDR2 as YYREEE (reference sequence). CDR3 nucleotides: TGTGCCAGCAGCCCTGACAAGAGCAGCGGGGAGCTGTTTTTT. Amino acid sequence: CASSPDKSSGELFF.

CDR3 protein: CASRTRDSRQPQHF. The CDR3 nucleotides read TGTGCCAGCCGCACAAGGGACAGTCGCCAGCCCCAGCATTTT. V is TRBV7-9 and J is TRBJ1-5, with 7 bases that match TRBD1. Germline V CDR1 and CDR2: SEHNR, FQNEAQ (reference sequence). The V and J ends lost 8 bases and 7 bases, in that order; junction bases with no gene match: 11. The CDR3 totals 14 residues.

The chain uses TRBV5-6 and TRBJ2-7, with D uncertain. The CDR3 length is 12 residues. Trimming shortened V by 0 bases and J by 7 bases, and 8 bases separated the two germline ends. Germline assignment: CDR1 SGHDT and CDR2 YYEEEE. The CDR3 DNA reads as TGTGCCAGCAGCTTGGGGGTGGCGGAGCAGTACTTC. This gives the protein CASSLGVAEQYF. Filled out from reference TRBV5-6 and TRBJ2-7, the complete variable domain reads DAGVTQSPTHLIKTRGQQVTLRCSPKSGHDTVSWYQQALGQGPQFIFQYYEEEERQRGNFPDRFSGHQFPNYSSELNVNALLLGDSALYLCASSLGVAEQYFGPGTRLTVT.

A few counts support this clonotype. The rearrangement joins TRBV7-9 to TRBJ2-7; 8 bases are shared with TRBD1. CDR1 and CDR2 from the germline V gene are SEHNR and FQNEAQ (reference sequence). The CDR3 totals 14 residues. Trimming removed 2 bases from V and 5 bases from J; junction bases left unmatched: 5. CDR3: CASSLWTGSDEQYF. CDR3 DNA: TGTGCCAGCAGCTTATGGACAGGGTCCGACGAGCAGTACTTC.

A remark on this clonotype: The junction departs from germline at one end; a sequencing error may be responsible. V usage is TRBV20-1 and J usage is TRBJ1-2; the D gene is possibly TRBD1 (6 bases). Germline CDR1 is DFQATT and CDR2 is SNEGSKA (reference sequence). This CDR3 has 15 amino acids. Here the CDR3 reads CSARDLAGANYGCTF. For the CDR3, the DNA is TGCAGTGCTAGAGATTTGGCAGGGGCTAACTATGGCTGCACCTTC.

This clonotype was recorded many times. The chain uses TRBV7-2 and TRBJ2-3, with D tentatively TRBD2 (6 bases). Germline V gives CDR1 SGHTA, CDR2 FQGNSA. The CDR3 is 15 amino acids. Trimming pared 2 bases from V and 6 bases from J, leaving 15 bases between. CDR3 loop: CASSLMRGLGDTQYF. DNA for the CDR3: TGTGCCAGCAGCTTAATGCGGGGCCTGGGGGATACGCAGTATTTT. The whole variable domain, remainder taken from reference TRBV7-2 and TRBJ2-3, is GAGVSQSPSNKVTEKGKDVELRCDPISGHTALYWYRQSLGQGLEFLIYFQGNSAPDKSGLPSDRFSAERTGGSVSTLTIQRTQQEDSAVYLCASSLMRGLGDTQYFGPGTRLTVL.

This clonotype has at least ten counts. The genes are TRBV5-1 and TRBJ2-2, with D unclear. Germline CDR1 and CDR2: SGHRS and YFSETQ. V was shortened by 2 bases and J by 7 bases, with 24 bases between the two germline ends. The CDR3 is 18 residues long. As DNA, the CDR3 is TGCGCCAGCAGCTTCCCCCCTACCGGGCTCCAAAAACACGGGGAGCTGTTTTTT. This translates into CASSFPPTGLQKHGELFF.

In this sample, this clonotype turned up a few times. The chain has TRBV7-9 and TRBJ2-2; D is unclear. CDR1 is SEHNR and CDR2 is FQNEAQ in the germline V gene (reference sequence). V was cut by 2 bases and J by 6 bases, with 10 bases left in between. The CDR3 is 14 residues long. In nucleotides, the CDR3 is TGTGCCAGCAGCTTAAGTGCTCCCGCCGGGGAGCTGTTTTTT. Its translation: CASSLSAPAGELFF.